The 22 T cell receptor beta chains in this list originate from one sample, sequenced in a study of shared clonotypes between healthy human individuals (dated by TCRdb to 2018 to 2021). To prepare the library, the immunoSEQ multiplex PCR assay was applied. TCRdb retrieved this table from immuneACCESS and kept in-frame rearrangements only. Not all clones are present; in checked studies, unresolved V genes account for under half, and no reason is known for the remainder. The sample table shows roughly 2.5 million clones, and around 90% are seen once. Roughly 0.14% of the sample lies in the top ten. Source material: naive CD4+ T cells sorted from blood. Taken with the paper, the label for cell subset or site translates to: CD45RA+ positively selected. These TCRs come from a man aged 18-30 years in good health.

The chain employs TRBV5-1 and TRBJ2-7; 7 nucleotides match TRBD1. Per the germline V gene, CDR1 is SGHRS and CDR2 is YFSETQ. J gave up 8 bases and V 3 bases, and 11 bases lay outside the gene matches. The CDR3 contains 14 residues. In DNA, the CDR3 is TGCGCCAGCAGCTCGACCGGGACAGAAACTCAGCAGTACTTC. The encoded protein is CASSSTGTETQQYF. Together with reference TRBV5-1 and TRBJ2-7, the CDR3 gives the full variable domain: KAGVTQTPRYLIKTRGQQVTLSCSPISGHRSVSWYQQTPGQGLQFLFEYFSETQRNKGNFPGRFSGRQFSNSRSEMNVSTLELGDSALYLCASSSTGTETQQYFGPGTRLTVT.

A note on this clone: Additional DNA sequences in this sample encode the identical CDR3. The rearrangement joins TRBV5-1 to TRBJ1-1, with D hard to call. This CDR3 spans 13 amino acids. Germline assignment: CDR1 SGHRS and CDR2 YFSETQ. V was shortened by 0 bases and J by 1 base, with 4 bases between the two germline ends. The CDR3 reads CASSLETNTEAFF. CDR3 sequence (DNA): TGCGCCAGCAGCTTGGAAACGAACACTGAAGCTTTCTTT.

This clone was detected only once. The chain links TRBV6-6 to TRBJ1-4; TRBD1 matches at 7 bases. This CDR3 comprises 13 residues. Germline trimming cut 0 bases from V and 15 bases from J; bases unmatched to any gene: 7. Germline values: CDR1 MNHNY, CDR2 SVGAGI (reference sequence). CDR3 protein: CASSYSLQGNLFF. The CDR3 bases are TGTGCCAGCAGTTACTCATTACAGGGGAACTTGTTTTTT.

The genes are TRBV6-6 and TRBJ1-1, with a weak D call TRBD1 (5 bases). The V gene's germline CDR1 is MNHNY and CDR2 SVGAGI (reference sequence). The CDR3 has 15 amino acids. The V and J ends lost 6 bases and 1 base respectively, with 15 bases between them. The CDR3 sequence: CASRRDFQGNTEAFF. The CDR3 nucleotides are TGTGCCAGCAGACGGGACTTCCAAGGGAACACTGAAGCTTTCTTT.

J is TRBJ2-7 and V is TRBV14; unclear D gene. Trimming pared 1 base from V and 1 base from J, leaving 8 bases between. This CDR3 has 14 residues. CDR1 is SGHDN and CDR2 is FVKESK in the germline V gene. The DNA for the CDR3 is TGTGCCAGCAGCCAAGTCCGCACTTCCTACGAGCAGTACTTC. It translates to CASSQVRTSYEQYF.

The CDR3 sequence: CAIGLFDNEQFF. As DNA, the CDR3 is TGTGCCATCGGGCTTTTTGACAATGAGCAGTTCTTC. The gene calls are TRBV6-1 and TRBJ2-1; D is unclear. This CDR3 comprises 12 residues. The V end was cut by 10 bases, the J end by 5 bases, with 12 bases between. From germline, CDR1 is MNHNS and CDR2 SASEGT.

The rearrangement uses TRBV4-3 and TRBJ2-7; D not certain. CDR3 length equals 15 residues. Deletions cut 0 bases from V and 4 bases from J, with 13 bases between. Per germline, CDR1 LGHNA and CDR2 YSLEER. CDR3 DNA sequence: TGCGCCAGCAGCCAAGAGCGCTGGGGTCTGTACGAGCAGTACTTC. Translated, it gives CASSQERWGLYEQYF.

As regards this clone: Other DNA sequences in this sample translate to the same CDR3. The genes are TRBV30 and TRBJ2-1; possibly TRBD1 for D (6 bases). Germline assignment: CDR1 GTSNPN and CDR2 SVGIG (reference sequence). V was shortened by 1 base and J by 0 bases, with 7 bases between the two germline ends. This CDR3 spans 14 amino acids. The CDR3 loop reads CAWSAGASYNEQFF. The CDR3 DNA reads TGTGCCTGGAGTGCAGGGGCCTCCTACAATGAGCAGTTCTTC.

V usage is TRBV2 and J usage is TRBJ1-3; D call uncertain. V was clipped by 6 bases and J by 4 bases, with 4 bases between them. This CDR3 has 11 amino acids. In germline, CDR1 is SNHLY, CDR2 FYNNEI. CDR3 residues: CASSRGNTIYF. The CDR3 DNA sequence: TGTGCCAGCAGCAGGGGAAACACCATATATTTT. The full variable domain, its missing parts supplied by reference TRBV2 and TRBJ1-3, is EPEVTQTPSHQVTQMGQEVILRCVPISNHLYFYWYRQILGQKVEFLVSFYNNEISEKSEIFDDQFSVERPDGSNFTLKIRSTKLEDSAMYFCASSRGNTIYFGEGSWLTVV.

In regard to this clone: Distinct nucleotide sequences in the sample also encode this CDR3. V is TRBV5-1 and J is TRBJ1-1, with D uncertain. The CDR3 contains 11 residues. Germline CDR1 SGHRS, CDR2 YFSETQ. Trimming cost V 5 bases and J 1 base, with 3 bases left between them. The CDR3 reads CASSTNTEAFF. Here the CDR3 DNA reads TGCGCCAGCAGTACGAACACTGAAGCTTTCTTT.

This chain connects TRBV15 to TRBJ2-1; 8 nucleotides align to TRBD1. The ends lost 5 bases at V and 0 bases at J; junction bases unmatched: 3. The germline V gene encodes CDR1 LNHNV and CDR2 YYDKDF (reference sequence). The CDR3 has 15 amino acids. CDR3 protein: CATSGQGGSYNEQFF. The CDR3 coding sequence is TGTGCCACCAGCGGACAGGGCGGCTCCTACAATGAGCAGTTCTTC.

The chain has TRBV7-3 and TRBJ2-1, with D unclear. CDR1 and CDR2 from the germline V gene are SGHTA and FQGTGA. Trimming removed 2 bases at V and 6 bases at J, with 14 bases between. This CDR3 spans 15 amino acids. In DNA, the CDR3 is TGTGCCAGCAGCTTAGGTCAGGCTTCTCTCAATGAGCAGTTCTTC. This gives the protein CASSLGQASLNEQFF.

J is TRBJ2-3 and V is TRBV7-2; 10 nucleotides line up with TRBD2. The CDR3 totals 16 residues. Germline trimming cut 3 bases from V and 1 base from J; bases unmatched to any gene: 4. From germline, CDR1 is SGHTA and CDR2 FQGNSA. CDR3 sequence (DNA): TGTGCCAGCAGCTTTAGGGGGACTAGCGGCACAGATACGCAGTATTTT. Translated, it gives CASSFRGTSGTDTQYF.

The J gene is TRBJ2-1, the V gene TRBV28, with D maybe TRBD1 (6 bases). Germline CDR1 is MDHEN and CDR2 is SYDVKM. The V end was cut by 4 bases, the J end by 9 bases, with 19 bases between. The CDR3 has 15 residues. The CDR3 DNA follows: TGTGCCAGCAGTTCCAGCACTAGGTTAGGGGGTGAGCAGTTCTTC. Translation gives CASSSSTRLGGEQFF.

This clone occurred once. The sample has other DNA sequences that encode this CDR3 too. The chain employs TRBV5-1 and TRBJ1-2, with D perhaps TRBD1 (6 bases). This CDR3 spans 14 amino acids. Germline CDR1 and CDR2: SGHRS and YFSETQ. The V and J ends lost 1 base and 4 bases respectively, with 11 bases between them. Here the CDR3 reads CASSLFQGGYGYTF. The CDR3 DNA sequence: TGCGCCAGCAGCTTGTTTCAAGGGGGCTATGGCTACACCTTC.

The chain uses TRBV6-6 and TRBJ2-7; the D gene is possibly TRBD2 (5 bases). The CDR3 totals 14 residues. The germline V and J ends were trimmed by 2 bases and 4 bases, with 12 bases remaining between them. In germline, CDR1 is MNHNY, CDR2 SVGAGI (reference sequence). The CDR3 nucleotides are TGTGCCAGCAGTTACGGTGGGAGTCCTTACGAGCAGTACTTC. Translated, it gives CASSYGGSPYEQYF.

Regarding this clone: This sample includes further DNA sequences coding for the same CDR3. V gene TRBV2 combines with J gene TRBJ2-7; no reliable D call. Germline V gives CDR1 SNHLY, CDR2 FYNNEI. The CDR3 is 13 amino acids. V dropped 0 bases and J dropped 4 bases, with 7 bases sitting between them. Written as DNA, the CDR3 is TGTGCCAGCAGTGAAGCGCAAGGATACGAGCAGTACTTC. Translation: CASSEAQGYEQYF.

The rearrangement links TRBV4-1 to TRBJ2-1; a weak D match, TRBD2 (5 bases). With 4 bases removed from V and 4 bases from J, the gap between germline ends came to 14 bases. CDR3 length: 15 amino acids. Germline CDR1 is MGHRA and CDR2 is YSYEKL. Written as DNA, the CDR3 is TGCGCCAGCAGCCCACCGGGGAAAGTATACAATGAGCAGTTCTTC. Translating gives CASSPPGKVYNEQFF.

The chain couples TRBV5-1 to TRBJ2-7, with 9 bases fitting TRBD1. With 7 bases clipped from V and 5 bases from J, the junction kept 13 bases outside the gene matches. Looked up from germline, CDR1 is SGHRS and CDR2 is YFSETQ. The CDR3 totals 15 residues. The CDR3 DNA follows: TGCGCCAGCTGTGTTTCTGGACAGGGGTTCGACGAGCAGTACTTC. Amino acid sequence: CASCVSGQGFDEQYF.

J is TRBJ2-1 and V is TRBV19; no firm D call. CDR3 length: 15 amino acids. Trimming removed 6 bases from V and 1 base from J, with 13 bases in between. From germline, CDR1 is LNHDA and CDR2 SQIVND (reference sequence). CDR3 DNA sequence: TGTGCCAGTAGACAGAAGGGCGTTTCCTACAATGAGCAGTTCTTC. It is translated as CASRQKGVSYNEQFF.

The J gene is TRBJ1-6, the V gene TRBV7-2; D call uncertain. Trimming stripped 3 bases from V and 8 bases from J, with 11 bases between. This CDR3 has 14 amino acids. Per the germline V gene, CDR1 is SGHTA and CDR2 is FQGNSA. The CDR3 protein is CASSFYGEYSPLHF. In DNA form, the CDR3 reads TGTGCCAGCAGCTTCTACGGAGAGTATTCACCCCTCCACTTT.

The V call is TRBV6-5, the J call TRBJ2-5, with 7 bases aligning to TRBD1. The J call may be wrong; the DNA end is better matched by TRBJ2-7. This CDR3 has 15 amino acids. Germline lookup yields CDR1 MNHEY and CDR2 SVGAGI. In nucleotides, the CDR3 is TGTGCCAGCAGTTCCCAGAGCTCAGGGGGCTACGAGCAGTACTTC. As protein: CASSSQSSGGYEQYF.